The 5 T cell receptor beta chains given below trace back to one sample, sequenced in a study of CD8+CD57+ T cells in acquired aplastic anemia listed by TCRdb under 2018. The data were produced on an Illumina HiSeq 2000. Genomic DNA was used as template for profiling of TCR beta VDJ combinations and CDR3 sequences. The public reads were reprocessed in TCRdb via fastp at Q25 and MiXCR, keeping in-frame beta chains. Entries are consolidated by CDR3 protein sequence, retaining the most common genes and DNA. For this sample there are over 150,000 distinct CDR3 sequences; approximately 52% appear just once. Less than 15% of the sample rests with the top ten. The patients picked for sequencing were ones in whom flow cytometry had shown an expansion of CD8+CD57+ cells. Input material: sorted CD4+, CD8+, or CD8+CD57+ T cells (not recorded which) from PBMCs. These receptors were obtained from a human donor with aplastic anemia.

This clonotype was observed at least ten times. The chain uses TRBV4-1 and TRBJ2-7; 8 positions match TRBD1. The CDR3 sequence is 14 residues long. Germline CDR1 and CDR2: MGHRA and YSYEKL. V shed 2 bases and J 4 bases; nucleotides not matched to a gene: 4. CDR3 residues: CASSQPDRGYEQYF. DNA for the CDR3: TGCGCCAGCAGCCAACCCGACAGGGGTTACGAGCAGTACTTC.

The gene calls are TRBV20-1 and TRBJ2-5; D is unresolved. The CDR3 loop spans 10 amino acids. Germline V gives CDR1 DFQATT, CDR2 SNEGSKA (reference sequence). V was pared by 5 bases and J by 1 base, with 2 bases between. CDR3 residues: CSAGQETQYF. For the CDR3, the DNA is TGCAGTGCTGGCCAAGAGACCCAGTACTTC.

This clonotype was detected ten times or more. This chain links TRBV20-1 with TRBJ1-1; D is possibly TRBD1 (5 bases). The CDR3 covers 13 residues. Germline V gene lookup returns CDR1 DFQATT and CDR2 SNEGSKA (reference sequence). Trimming took 8 bases from V and 1 from J, leaving 14 bases between them. The CDR3 loop reads CSTFKGQNTEAFF. The CDR3 DNA is TGCAGTACCTTCAAAGGACAGAACACTGAAGCTTTCTTT.

The V gene is TRBV29-1, the J gene TRBJ1-1, with D perhaps matching TRBD1 (5 bases). The ends were cut back, 0 bases at V and 7 bases at J, with 12 bases in the middle. The CDR3 covers 13 residues. Germline CDR1 reads SQVTM; CDR2 reads ANQGSEA. CDR3 DNA sequence: TGCAGCGTTGAAGATCGGGGCATTGGTGAAGCTTTCTTT. Its translation is CSVEDRGIGEAFF. Based on the CDR3 plus reference TRBV29-1 and TRBJ1-1, the full variable domain is SAVISQKPSRDICQRGTSLTIQCQVDSQVTMMFWYRQQPGQSLTLIATANQGSEATYESGFVIDKFPISRPNLTFSTLTVSNMSPEDSSIYLCSVEDRGIGEAFFGQGTRLTVV.

V usage is TRBV10-3 and J usage is TRBJ1-2; D might be TRBD1 (5 bases). The CDR3 totals 13 residues. From germline, CDR1 is ENHRY and CDR2 SYGVKD. With 4 bases removed from V and 8 bases from J, the gap between germline ends came to 14 bases. The CDR3 reads CAISVMGLQGYTF. As DNA, the CDR3 is TGTGCCATCAGTGTTATGGGGCTACAGGGCTACACCTTC.